The sequence of this TCR beta chain was determined in a study of shared T cell receptors in the human thymus. Measured with immunoSEQ multiplex PCR; TCRdb has only the in-frame clones, and not every one. The sample includes approximately 760,000 clones, 80% to 90% seen only once; the top ten take about 0.0098%. CDR1 and CDR2 (germline): SEHNR, FQNEAQ (reference sequence). Deletions cut 3 bases from V and 5 bases from J, with 17 bases between. This CDR3 has 16 amino acids. Separately, the same data were catalogued under a study of human thymus T cells. Per that study: Among unrelated individuals, related research reported thymic repertoires that overlapped highly.

This TCR came from a girl less than two years old with a congenital heart defect. Material for sequencing was thymocytes. This rearrangement joins TRBV7-9 to TRBJ1-5; D perhaps matches TRBD1 (5 bases). CDR3 region: CASSLVTGTRDQPQHF. In DNA, the CDR3 is TGTGCCAGCAGCTTGGTGACCGGGACTAGGGATCAGCCCCAGCATTTT.